Presented here are 25 T cell receptor beta chains from one specimen sequenced in a study. TCRdb independently ran MiXCR on the RT-PCR reads; one entry per CDR3 protein. Here the sample spans 550,000 to 750,000 distinct CDR3 sequences, about 14% being singletons. Material for sequencing was memory CD4+ T cells from blood. The receptors originated from a female donor in good health, serving as a healthy control.

This clonotype was seen many times. This chain connects TRBV27 to TRBJ1-1; D is uncertain. With 3 bases removed from V and 2 bases from J, the gap between germline ends came to 7 bases. The germline CDR1 and CDR2 sequences are MNHEY and SMNVEV (reference sequence). This CDR3 contains 13 residues. The CDR3 DNA sequence: TGTGCCAGCAGTTTGGAGAAAAACACTGAAGCTTTCTTT. This codes for CASSLEKNTEAFF.

This chain uses TRBV7-9 with TRBJ2-3; D is unclear. The V and J ends lost 4 bases and 4 bases respectively, with 12 bases between them. Germline loops: CDR1 SEHNR, CDR2 FQNEAQ (reference sequence). The CDR3 length is 14 residues. The DNA of the CDR3 is TGTGCCAGCAGCTCCCCCCGTGGCCCAGATACGCAGTATTTT. Translation: CASSSPRGPDTQYF.

This clonotype was counted many times. The chain joins TRBV30 to TRBJ2-7; tentatively, D is TRBD1 or TRBD2 (5 bases each). The CDR3 sequence is 13 residues long. V was shortened by 3 bases and J by 5 bases, with 14 bases between the two germline ends. CDR1 and CDR2 from the germline V gene are GTSNPN and SVGIG (reference sequence). Here the CDR3 DNA reads TGTGCCTGGAGAGAGTCGGGGCGCGACGAGCAGTACTTC. Amino acid sequence: CAWRESGRDEQYF.

This clonotype has more than one count but fewer than ten. The V and J genes are TRBV7-3 and TRBJ2-1, with a possible D match to TRBD2 (6 bases). V lost 5 bases, J lost 7 bases, and 18 bases lay in between. The CDR3 loop spans 15 amino acids. CDR1 is SGHTA, CDR2 FQGTGA, per germline. The CDR3 protein is CASSDPGGVKNEQFF. The CDR3 DNA reads as TGTGCCAGCAGCGACCCCGGAGGGGTGAAGAATGAGCAGTTCTTC.

This clonotype was seen ten or more times. The chain couples TRBV4-1 to TRBJ1-1; D not resolved. Per the germline V gene, CDR1 is MGHRA and CDR2 is YSYEKL. V was shortened by 2 bases and J by 1 base, with 8 bases between the two germline ends. The CDR3 length is 14 residues. Here the CDR3 DNA reads TGCGCCAGCAGCCAAAATCAACCGAACACTGAAGCTTTCTTT. Protein sequence: CASSQNQPNTEAFF.

V gene TRBV7-9 combines with J gene TRBJ2-1; 9 nucleotides align to TRBD2. The ends lost 6 bases at V and 0 bases at J; junction bases unmatched: 12. The CDR3 has 18 residues. Germline V lookup: CDR1 SEHNR, CDR2 FQNEAQ (reference sequence). CDR3 bases: TGTGCCAGCAGTTCCCCGGGACTAGCCTTTGGCTCCTACAATGAGCAGTTCTTC. Its translation is CASSSPGLAFGSYNEQFF.

The CDR3 DNA sequence: TGCGCCAGCAGCCAAGATTCTCGGGGGACAGGCCGTAACAATGAGCAGTTCTTC. This translates into CASSQDSRGTGRNNEQFF. V is TRBV4-1 and J is TRBJ2-1; the match to TRBD1 covers 8 bases. CDR3 length: 18 amino acids. The germline V gene encodes CDR1 MGHRA and CDR2 YSYEKL. Trimming removed 0 bases from V and 5 bases from J; junction bases left unmatched: 12.

Only a few counts were recorded for this clonotype. The chain is built from TRBV20-1 and TRBJ1-1; D remains ambiguous. This CDR3 comprises 14 residues. The V and J ends lost 1 base and 7 bases respectively, with 16 bases between them. Germline CDR1 is DFQATT and CDR2 is SNEGSKA (reference sequence). The CDR3 loop reads CSARVASGADEAFF. In DNA form, the CDR3 reads TGCAGTGCTAGAGTTGCCTCGGGAGCAGATGAAGCTTTCTTT.

The chain employs TRBV20-1 and TRBJ1-6; TRBD1 agrees at 7 bases. The CDR3 length is 15 residues. The junction had 11 bases not matched to a gene; V was cut back by 2 bases and J by 10 bases. Per germline, CDR1 DFQATT and CDR2 SNEGSKA (reference sequence). The CDR3 DNA is TGCAGTGCTAGACCTTTCGACAGGGCAGGATCACCCCTCCACTTT. Translated, it gives CSARPFDRAGSPLHF.

The V gene is TRBV6-6, the J gene TRBJ2-7; D is uncertain. Trimming left V 8 bases short and J 2 bases short, with 10 bases between. Germline CDR1 MNHNY, CDR2 SVGAGI (reference sequence). This CDR3 contains 12 residues. DNA of the CDR3: TGTGCCAGCGGCAAGGGCCCCTACGAGCAGTACTTC. This encodes CASGKGPYEQYF.

This clonotype was found a few times. This chain links TRBV6-2 or TRBV6-3 with TRBJ2-7; tentatively, D is TRBD1 (6 bases). Trimming removed 2 bases at V and 0 bases at J, with 14 bases between. CDR1 is MNHEY and CDR2 is SVGEGT in the germline V gene. The CDR3 totals 16 residues. DNA for the CDR3: TGTGCCAGCAGTTACCCCCACGGACAGATCTCCTACGAGCAGTACTTC. This codes for CASSYPHGQISYEQYF.

The sample holds many counts of this clonotype. The chain combines TRBV5-5 with TRBJ2-7, with a tentative D call TRBD2 (5 bases). Germline V CDR1 and CDR2: SGHKS, YYEKEE (reference sequence). This CDR3 spans 17 amino acids. V lost 0 bases to trimming and J lost 3 bases, with 19 bases between them. CDR3 sequence: CASSLGEGGPRRYEQYF. CDR3 nucleotide sequence: TGTGCCAGCAGCTTGGGTGAGGGTGGACCTAGGCGCTACGAGCAGTACTTC.

This clonotype was observed a handful of times. V gene TRBV2 combines with J gene TRBJ2-3; TRBD2 agrees at 7 bases. The CDR3 length is 13 residues. The J segment lost 4 bases and the V segment lost 8 bases, leaving 6 bases of the junction unmatched. Germline CDR1 is SNHLY and CDR2 is FYNNEI. In DNA, the CDR3 is TGTGCCAGCCATAGCGGGCAGCCAGATACGCAGTATTTT. Its protein is CASHSGQPDTQYF.

The gene calls are TRBV20-1 and TRBJ2-2; 9 positions match TRBD2. CDR3 length: 15 residues. Trimming cost V 3 bases and J 3 bases; bases outside gene matches: 5. CDR1 DFQATT and CDR2 SNEGSKA come from the germline V gene (reference sequence). The CDR3 spells CSASKTSGDTGELFF. CDR3 coding DNA: TGCAGTGCTAGTAAGACTAGCGGAGACACCGGGGAGCTGTTTTTT.

The rearrangement joins TRBV20-1 to TRBJ2-3, with D possibly matching TRBD2 (6 bases). V was pared by 1 base and J by 0 bases, with 8 bases between. The CDR3 is made up of 14 amino acids. The germline gives CDR1 DFQATT, CDR2 SNEGSKA (reference sequence). The CDR3, as DNA: TGCAGTGCTAGAGCTAGCGAAAGCACAGATACGCAGTATTTT. This gives the protein CSARASESTDTQYF.

In this sample, this clonotype turned up a few times. The junction departs from the called germline gene at one end, perhaps through a read error. The chain is built from TRBV4-2 and TRBJ1-2, with no clear D. The CDR3 runs to 11 residues. The V gene's germline CDR1 is LGHNA and CDR2 YNFKEQ. This chain's CDR3 is CASSSDGRFNF. Written as DNA, the CDR3 is TGTGCCAGCAGCTCAGACGGACGGTTTAACTTC.

This clonotype has just a few counts. The J gene is TRBJ2-3, the V gene TRBV25-1; no clear D. This CDR3 has 17 amino acids. Germline V gene sequence: CDR1 MGHDK, CDR2 SYGVNS. Deletions cut 2 bases from V and 0 bases from J, with 15 bases between. This chain's CDR3 is CASSEKPLGPSTDTQYF. The CDR3 coding sequence is TGTGCCAGCAGTGAAAAGCCATTAGGGCCAAGCACAGATACGCAGTATTTT. The entire variable domain, with the rest obtained from reference TRBV25-1 and TRBJ2-3, is as follows: EADIYQTPRYLVIGTGKKITLECSQTMGHDKMYWYQQDPGMELHLIHYSYGVNSTEKGDLSSESTVSRIRTEHFPLTLESARPSHTSQYLCASSEKPLGPSTDTQYFGPGTRLTVL.

This clonotype was seen more than once but under ten times. The gene calls are TRBV7-2 and TRBJ2-1; 7 bases agree with TRBD1. V lost 8 bases and J lost 0; bases outside the gene matches: 13. Germline V gene sequence: CDR1 SGHTA, CDR2 FQGNSA. The CDR3 is 17 residues long. The CDR3 nucleotides are TGTGCCAGCCTACGCACAGGGGCCTATAGCTCCTACAATGAGCAGTTCTTC. Protein sequence: CASLRTGAYSSYNEQFF.

A few counts support this clonotype. The J gene is TRBJ1-1, the V gene TRBV18; 7 nucleotides match TRBD1. The CDR3 has 17 amino acids. The V segment lost 4 bases and the J segment 1 base; nucleotides outside the gene matches: 12. Germline-derived CDR1 and CDR2 are KGHSH and LQKENI. The CDR3 coding sequence is TGTGCCAGCTCACAGTCTCGGGGAGGGACAGCGAACACTGAAGCTTTCTTT. Protein: CASSQSRGGTANTEAFF.

This clonotype was seen repeatedly, ten times or more. The chain recombines TRBV7-2 with TRBJ2-1, with D possibly TRBD2 on 5 matching bases. V lost 0 bases and J 0 bases, leaving 9 bases between the germline ends. Germline V gene sequence: CDR1 SGHTA, CDR2 FQGNSA. This CDR3 contains 16 residues. The CDR3 DNA reads TGTGCCAGCAGCTTAGCTGGGAGTAGCTCCTACAATGAGCAGTTCTTC. This translates into CASSLAGSSSYNEQFF. The full variable domain, with the rest looked up from reference TRBV7-2 and TRBJ2-1, is GAGVSQSPSNKVTEKGKDVELRCDPISGHTALYWYRQSLGQGLEFLIYFQGNSAPDKSGLPSDRFSAERTGGSVSTLTIQRTQQEDSAVYLCASSLAGSSSYNEQFFGPGTRLTVL.

This clonotype was counted a few times. The chain's CDR3 is CASSFLQGNYEQYF. CDR3 nucleotides: TGTGCCAGCAGCTTCCTACAGGGTAACTACGAGCAGTACTTC. The chain is built from TRBV11-1 and TRBJ2-7, with D possibly being TRBD1 (6 bases). The V end lost 3 bases, the J end lost 3 bases, and 12 bases lay between the germline ends. The V gene's germline CDR1 is SGHAT and CDR2 FQDESV (reference sequence). This CDR3 is 14 amino acids long. Together with reference TRBV11-1 and TRBJ2-7, the CDR3 gives the full variable domain: EAEVAQSPRYKITEKSQAVAFWCDPISGHATLYWYRQILGQGPELLVQFQDESVVDDSQLPKDRFSAERLKGVDSTLKIQPAELGDSAMYLCASSFLQGNYEQYFGPGTRLTVT.

This clonotype was seen only once. The chain joins TRBV29-1 to TRBJ2-2; D gene ambiguous. The germline V gene has CDR1 SQVTM and CDR2 ANQGSEA. This CDR3 region has 14 residues. Trimming took off 4 bases at V and 8 bases at J, with 17 bases between the two ends. In DNA, the CDR3 is TGCAGCGTTGGGGAAGGGTACCAAGGAGGGGAGCTGTTTTTT. It yields the protein CSVGEGYQGGELFF.

This clonotype was recorded many times. The chain recombines TRBV29-1 with TRBJ2-5; D gene ambiguous. This CDR3 spans 13 amino acids. Germline loops: CDR1 SQVTM, CDR2 ANQGSEA. The germline V and J ends were trimmed by 4 bases and 2 bases, with 11 bases remaining between them. CDR3 in DNA: TGCAGCGTTGGGGCCCTTCGACAAGAGACCCAGTACTTC. Amino acid sequence: CSVGALRQETQYF.

This clonotype was observed a handful of times. The CDR3 DNA reads as TGTGCCAGCAGCCGATCAGGGTTAGTCGACTATGGCTACACCTTC. This codes for CASSRSGLVDYGYTF. This chain joins TRBV6-2 or TRBV6-3 and TRBJ1-2, with a tentative D call TRBD1 (5 bases). Germline V gene lookup returns CDR1 MNHEY and CDR2 SVGEGT. V was cut by 6 bases and J by 3 bases, with 17 bases left in between. CDR3 length: 15 residues.

At least ten counts were recorded for this clonotype. The chain combines TRBV20-1 with TRBJ2-7; D is undetermined. The CDR3 runs 11 residues. Trimming took 5 bases from V and 2 from J, leaving 7 bases between them. Germline V gene sequence: CDR1 DFQATT, CDR2 SNEGSKA (reference sequence). In nucleotides, the CDR3 is TGCAGTGCTTATGTAACCTACGAGCAGTACTTC. It is translated as CSAYVTYEQYF.